The rows below give T cell receptor beta chains drawn from one sample of a study of shared clonotypes between healthy human individuals. This table comes from immunoSEQ multiplex PCR, and its TCRdb copy is limited to in-frame clones, with some not included. Of some 1 million clones detected, about 77% appear once; the ten largest clones hold about 1.5%. Sequencing was performed on memory CD4+ T cells sorted from blood. Receptors originate from a young man in good health. The CDR3 runs from the conserved cysteine through the conserved F or W. The D gene is left open where the match is weak. Clone size is given for some rows only: seen once, a few or many times, or a class if the clone is expanded.

- | - | TRBJ2-5 | TRBV20-1 | TGCAGTGCTAAGCAAGAGACCCAGTACTTC | CSAKQETQYF
- | - | TRBJ2-6 | TRBV19 | TGTGCCAGTAGTATGGGGGAAGTTGGGGCCAACGTCCTGACTTTC | CASSMGEVGANVLTF
- | - | TRBJ2-7 | TRBV7-2 | TGTGCCAGCAGCGTGGGGTACGAGCAGTACTTC | CASSVGYEQYF
TRBD2 | once | TRBJ2-3 | TRBV10-2 | TGCGCCAGCAGTGAGCGTCTAGCGGGGGCCCGGAGCACAGATACGCAGTATTTT | CASSERLAGARSTDTQYF
TRBD1 | - | TRBJ2-1 | TRBV5-1 | TGCGCCAGCAGCTGGGACGGACAGGCCGCCAATGAGCAGTTCTTC | CASSWDGQAANEQFF
- | few | TRBJ2-1 | TRBV14 | TGTGCCAGCAGCCAACATCGTGTCGGGGTTGGGCTTACCTACAATGAGCAGTTCTTC | CASSQHRVGVGLTYNEQFF
- | few | TRBJ2-1 | TRBV10-3 | TGTGCCATCAGTGAGTCACAGTGGGACGTCAATGAGCAGTTCTTC | CAISESQWDVNEQFF
TRBD2 | - | TRBJ2-3 | TRBV4-1 | TGCGCCAGCAGTCGTACAGAATCTAGCGGTAGCACAGATACGCAGTATTTT | CASSRTESSGSTDTQYF
- | - | TRBJ2-5 | TRBV2 | TGTGCCAGCTCGCGGGATCGTAACCAAGAGACCCAGTACTTC | CASSRDRNQETQYF
- | - | TRBJ1-2 | TRBV25-1 | TGTGCCAGCAGTGGACTCTTGAACTATGGCTACACCTTC | CASSGLLNYGYTF
TRBD2 | - | TRBJ2-7 | TRBV18 | TGTGCCAGCTCACCTCCGGGACTAGCGGTTGCCGAGCAGTGCTTC | CASSPPGLAVAEQCF
- | - | TRBJ1-3 | TRBV6-1 | TGTGCCAGCTCCGGGGGGCTCGGAGGAAACACCATATATTTT | CASSGGLGGNTIYF
- | - | TRBJ2-3 | TRBV7-8 | TGTGCCAGCAGCTTGAGAGCGTGGGTCACAGATACGCAGTATTTT | CASSLRAWVTDTQYF
TRBD1 | - | TRBJ2-1 | TRBV4-3 | TGCGCCAGCAGCCCAGGGGGCTACGAATACAATGAGCAGTTCTTC | CASSPGGYEYNEQFF
- | - | TRBJ2-1 | TRBV11-2 | TGTGCCAGCAGCCGGGAGGCGGGGATTAGGGGGAATGAGCAGTTCTTC | CASSREAGIRGNEQFF
TRBD2 | few | TRBJ2-7 | TRBV7-2 | TGTGCCAGCAGCTTAGGACTAGCGGGAGAGGAGCAGTACTTC | CASSLGLAGEEQYF
TRBD1 | - | TRBJ2-3 | TRBV11-2 | TGTGCCAGCAGCTTATCGAGGGGGCCCACAGATACGCAGTATTTT | CASSLSRGPTDTQYF
- | few | TRBJ2-1 | TRBV5-1 | TGCGCCAGCAGCTTGGCAGGGAATGAGCAGTTCTTC | CASSLAGNEQFF
- | - | TRBJ2-3 | TRBV18 | TGTGCCAGCTCACAGCCATTCACAGATACGCAGTATTTT | CASSQPFTDTQYF
- | - | TRBJ1-1 | TRBV30 | TGTGCCTGGAGTAAAGGAAGGAACACTGAAGCTTTCTTT | CAWSKGRNTEAFF
TRBD1 | - | TRBJ2-7 | TRBV27 | TGTGCCAGCCGGACAGGGGCCTACGAGCAGTACTTC | CASRTGAYEQYF
- | few | TRBJ1-6 | TRBV7-9 | TGTGCCAGCAGCTTAGGGGGGACGGAAAATTCACCCCTCCACTTT | CASSLGGTENSPLHF
TRBD2 | - | TRBJ2-1 | TRBV5-4 | TGTGCCAGCAGCTTTGGCGGGAGTCTCGATGAGCAGTTCTTC | CASSFGGSLDEQFF
TRBD2 | many | TRBJ2-7 | TRBV12-5 | TGTGCTAGTGGTGGCGGGAGTTACGAGCAGTACTTC | CASGGGSYEQYF
- | - | TRBJ1-1 | TRBV18 | TGTGCCAGCTCTCCCGTATTGGGAACTAACACTGAAGCTTTCTTT | CASSPVLGTNTEAFF
TRBD1 | - | TRBJ2-1 | TRBV2 | TGTGCCAGCAGCCAAGGACAGGTAAATGAGCAGTTCTTC | CASSQGQVNEQFF
- | - | TRBJ2-7 | TRBV7-8 | TGTGCCAGCAGCTTAGGTCTTCAACTAGCTAGTTACGAGCAGTACTTC | CASSLGLQLASYEQYF
- | few | TRBJ2-5 | TRBV19 | TGTGCCAGTACCAGTACCGGGACGAAATTTTGGGAGACCCAGTACTTC | CASTSTGTKFWETQYF
- | once | TRBJ2-7 | TRBV10-3 | TGTGCCATCAGTGGGGGAGAACTCCCTCGGCCTTACGAGCAGTACTTC | CAISGGELPRPYEQYF
- | - | TRBJ2-7 | TRBV4-1 | TGCGCCAGCAGCCACTCCCTTCGTGACGAGCAGTACTTC | CASSHSLRDEQYF
TRBD1 | - | TRBJ2-7 | TRBV4-2 | TGTGCCAGCAGCCCAGGACAGGACTACGAGCAGTACTTC | CASSPGQDYEQYF
TRBD1 | - | TRBJ2-3 | TRBV7-7 | TGTGCTAGCAGCGCCACAGGGGAAGATACGCAGTATTTT | CASSATGEDTQYF
- | - | TRBJ2-3 | TRBV15 | TGTGCCACCAGCAGTGGCTGGGATACGCAGTATTTT | CATSSGWDTQYF
TRBD1 | - | TRBJ2-7 | TRBV14 | TGTGCCAGCAGCCAAGACAACAGGGGAACGCAGTACTTC | CASSQDNRGTQYF
TRBD1 | - | TRBJ2-7 | TRBV19 | TGTGCCAGTAGGGACAGGGGAAGGTCTTCCTACGAGCAGTACTTC | CASRDRGRSSYEQYF
- | - | TRBJ1-2 | TRBV9 | TGTGCCAGCAGCGTAACAGGGAGCTATGGCTACACCTTC | CASSVTGSYGYTF
- | - | TRBJ2-1 | TRBV2 | TGTGCCACTCGCACAGGGATTGAGCAGTTCTTC | CATRTGIEQFF
- | - | TRBJ1-6 | TRBV6-1 | TGTGCCAGCAGTGATGGGCTTACCCCGTCGGACAGCACACCCCTCCACTTT | CASSDGLTPSDSTPLHF
TRBD1 | - | TRBJ1-6 | TRBV29-1 | TGCAGCGTTGCCGGGACAGAAGATTCACCCCTCCACTTT | CSVAGTEDSPLHF
TRBD1 | - | TRBJ1-2 | TRBV9 | TGTGCCAGCAGCGTCGGACAGGGGGCGTATGGCTACACCTTC | CASSVGQGAYGYTF
- | - | TRBJ1-6 | TRBV6-6 | TGTGCCACTTCGAGGGTAGACAAGGATAATTCACCCCTCCACTTT | CATSRVDKDNSPLHF
- | - | TRBJ2-6 | TRBV2 | TGTGCCAGCCAATTGCAGGAGCGCTCTGGGGCCAACGTCCTGACTTTC | CASQLQERSGANVLTF
- | - | TRBJ2-3 | TRBV10-3 | TGTGCCATCAGATTACAGGATAGCACAGATACGCAGTATTTT | CAIRLQDSTDTQYF
- | - | TRBJ1-5 | TRBV2 | TGTGCCAGCAGTCCACTTCAGTCAGGGGATCAGCCCCAGCATTTT | CASSPLQSGDQPQHF
- | - | TRBJ2-7 | TRBV7-2 | TGTGCCAGCAGCCCCCAGACAGACAGCTCCTACGAGCAGTACTTC | CASSPQTDSSYEQYF
- | - | TRBJ1-5 | TRBV27 | TGTGCCAGCAGTTTATCCTCGCGTTATCAGCCCCAGCATTTT | CASSLSSRYQPQHF
- | - | TRBJ1-2 | TRBV25-1 | TGTGCCAGCAGTGAATCGGGGCAGGTTCACGGCTACACCTTC | CASSESGQVHGYTF
TRBD1 | once | TRBJ2-1 | TRBV19 | TGTGCCAGCGGGACAGGGGACTCCTACAATGAGCAGTTCTTC | CASGTGDSYNEQFF
- | - | TRBJ2-7 | TRBV10-1 | TGCGCCAGCAGGCGAGGAACGGGAGTAATCAACGAGCAGTACTTC | CASRRGTGVINEQYF
- | - | TRBJ1-2 | TRBV15 | TGTGCCACCAGCAGTTTATCCGGGACCCTCCTGGACTATGGCTACACCTTC | CATSSLSGTLLDYGYTF